This T cell receptor (beta chain) was sequenced for a study of T cell responses to AZD1222 COVID-19 vaccine. Method: immunoSEQ multiplex PCR; TCRdb's copy keeps in-frame clones and lacks some. The repertoire holds about 120,000 clones, with over 80% as singletons. Study-wide results and limits: Baseline testing showed seropositivity in only five or six AZD1222 recipients. Dominant CD4 TCR responses targeted spike regions 160-218 and 743-854. Donors in the cohort were predominantly white British and more often female, and clonal diversity was possibly underestimated. A rise in Spike-specific TCR breadth and depth followed two AZD1222 doses.

To note about this clone: What it binds is unknown.

The V gene's germline CDR1 is MNHNS and CDR2 SASEGT. V lost 3 bases and J 4 bases, leaving 6 bases between the germline ends. The CDR3 has 12 residues. This receptor was obtained from an adult in good health. Sequences were derived from peripheral blood, sampled on day 0 of AZD1222 vaccination. The chain employs TRBV6-1 and TRBJ1-1; unclear D gene. This CDR3 reads CASSDRVTEAFF. The CDR3, as DNA: TGTGCCAGCAGTGATCGGGTCACTGAAGCTTTCTTT.